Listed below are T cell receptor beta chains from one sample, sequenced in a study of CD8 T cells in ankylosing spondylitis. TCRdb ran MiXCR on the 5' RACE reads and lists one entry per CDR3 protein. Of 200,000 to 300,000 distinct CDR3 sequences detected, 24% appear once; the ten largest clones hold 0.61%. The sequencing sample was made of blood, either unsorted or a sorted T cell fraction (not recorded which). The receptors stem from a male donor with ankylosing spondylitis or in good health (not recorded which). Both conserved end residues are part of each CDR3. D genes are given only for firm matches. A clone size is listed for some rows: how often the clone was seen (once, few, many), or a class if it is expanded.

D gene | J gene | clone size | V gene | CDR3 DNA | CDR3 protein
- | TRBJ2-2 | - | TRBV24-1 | TGTGCCACCAGTGACTATCTTGAAGGGTTAACCGGGGAGCTGTTTTTT | CATSDYLEGLTGELFF
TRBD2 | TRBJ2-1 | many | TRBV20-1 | TGCAGTGCTATTCTCGCGGGGGGAAGCTCCTACAATGAGCAGTTCTTC | CSAILAGGSSYNEQFF
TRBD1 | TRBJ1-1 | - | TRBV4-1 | TGCGCCAGCACTCAGGGGGTACGAACTGAAGCTTTCTTT | CASTQGVRTEAFF
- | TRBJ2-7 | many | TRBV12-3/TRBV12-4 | TGTGCCAGCAGTTTTGGGCGGGGGCACTCCTACGAGCAGTACTTC | CASSFGRGHSYEQYF
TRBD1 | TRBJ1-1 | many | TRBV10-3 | TGTGCCATCAGTGAGTCCCAGGGGGGCACTGAAGCTTTCTTT | CAISESQGGTEAFF
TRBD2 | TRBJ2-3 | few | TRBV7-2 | TGTGCCAGCAGCTTTCAAACTAGCGGAACAGATACGCAGTATTTT | CASSFQTSGTDTQYF
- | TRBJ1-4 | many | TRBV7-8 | TGTGCCAGCAGCTTAGGAGGGCTGGATGAAAAACTGTTTTTT | CASSLGGLDEKLFF
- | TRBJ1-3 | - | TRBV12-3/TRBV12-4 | TGTGCCACCGGGGTGGGGGCCTCTGGAAACACCATATATTTT | CATGVGASGNTIYF
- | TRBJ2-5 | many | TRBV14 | TGTGCCAGCAGCCAAGAAAGGGCAATAGAGACCCAGTACTTC | CASSQERAIETQYF
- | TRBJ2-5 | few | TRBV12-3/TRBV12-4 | TGTGCCAGCAGTTTGCAGGGAGGCGAGACCCAGTACTTC | CASSLQGGETQYF
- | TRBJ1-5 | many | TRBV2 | TGTGCCAGCGGCGGGGAGGGGGACGCCTCCAATCAGCCCCAGCATTTT | CASGGEGDASNQPQHF
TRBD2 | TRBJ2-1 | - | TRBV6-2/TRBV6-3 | TGTGCCAGCAGTCGACTAGCGGGGGCGTATTACAATGAGCAGTTCTTC | CASSRLAGAYYNEQFF
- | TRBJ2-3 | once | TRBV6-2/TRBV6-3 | TGTGCCAGCAGAATCCTCCCAGCTGCTAGCACAGATACGCAGTATTTT | CASRILPAASTDTQYF
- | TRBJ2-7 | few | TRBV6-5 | TGTGCCAGCAGTTCCCCCCGGGACAACTCCTACGAGCAGTACTTC | CASSSPRDNSYEQYF
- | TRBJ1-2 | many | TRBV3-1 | TGTGCCAGCAGCCAAGTTCATGCGGGTAAGGATGGCTACACCTTC | CASSQVHAGKDGYTF
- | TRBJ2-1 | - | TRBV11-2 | TGTGCCAGCAGATTATACCCGAGCTCCTACAATGAGCAGTTCTTC | CASRLYPSSYNEQFF
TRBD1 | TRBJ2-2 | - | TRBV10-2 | TGCGCCAGCCGAAGCAGTCCGGTGTACAGGGGAACCGGGGAGCTGTTTTTT | CASRSSPVYRGTGELFF
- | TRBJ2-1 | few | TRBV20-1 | TGCAGTGCTGAACGTACCACCTACAATGAGCAGTTCTTC | CSAERTTYNEQFF
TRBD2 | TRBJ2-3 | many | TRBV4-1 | TGCGCCAGCAGCCAGAGGACTAGCGGGGGGGCTTCCACAGATTCGCAGTATTTT | CASSQRTSGGASTDSQYF
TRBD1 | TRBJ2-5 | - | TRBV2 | TGTGCCAGCACCCCGGGACAGGGTGCAGAGACCCAGTACTTC | CASTPGQGAETQYF
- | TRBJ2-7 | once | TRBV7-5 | - | CISVPEARQGSHEQYF
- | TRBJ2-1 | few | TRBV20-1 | TGCAGTACCGCCGGGACGGCTAATGAGCAGTTCTTC | CSTAGTANEQFF
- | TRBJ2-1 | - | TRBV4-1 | TGCGCCAGCAGCCACCTACAGGGCTATGAGCAGTTCTTC | CASSHLQGYEQFF
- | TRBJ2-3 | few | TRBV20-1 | TGCAGTGCTAGAAAACTCGGGACTAGCACAGATACGCAGTATTTT | CSARKLGTSTDTQYF
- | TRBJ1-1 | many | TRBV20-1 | TGCAGTGCTGTGCCCGCGGAAAACACTGAAGCTTTCTTT | CSAVPAENTEAFF
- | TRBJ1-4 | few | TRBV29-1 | TGCAGCGTTGGGGGGAGTAATGAAAAACTGTTTTTT | CSVGGSNEKLFF
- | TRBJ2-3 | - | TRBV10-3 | TGTGCCATCTCCTCGGAAGCGGATACGCAGTATTTT | CAISSEADTQYF
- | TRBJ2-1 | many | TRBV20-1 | TGCAGTGCTAGAGATTTCGGACCCCTCAGCTCCTACAATGAGCAGTTCTTC | CSARDFGPLSSYNEQFF
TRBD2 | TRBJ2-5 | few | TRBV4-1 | TGCGCCAGCAGCCAAGATCCCTTGAGACTAGCGGGAGGACCCCAGTACTTC | CASSQDPLRLAGGPQYF
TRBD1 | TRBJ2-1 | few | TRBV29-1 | TGCAGCGTTGACGGGACAGATTCATCCTACAATGAGCAGTTCTTC | CSVDGTDSSYNEQFF
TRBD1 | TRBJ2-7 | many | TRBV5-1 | TGCGCCAGCAGCACCGGGACAGGGGGCTTCGAGCAGTACTTC | CASSTGTGGFEQYF
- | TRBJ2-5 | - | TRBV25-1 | TGTGCCAGCGGCCAGCGGACGGGGGAGACCCAGTACTTC | CASGQRTGETQYF
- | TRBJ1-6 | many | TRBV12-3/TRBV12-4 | TGTGCCAGCAGTTTAAGGAGGGGTTCACCCCTCCACTTT | CASSLRRGSPLHF
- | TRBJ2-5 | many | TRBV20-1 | TGCAGTGCTAGTAAGGGGGGGGCCCGGGAGACCCAGTACTTC | CSASKGGARETQYF